The present T cell receptor beta chain was sequenced within a study of patients and donors after allogeneic stem cell transplantation. The sample holds a few counts of this clonotype. TCRdb passed the RT-PCR reads through MiXCR, listing each CDR3 protein once. The sample lists about 960,000 distinct CDR3 sequences, under 20% occurring once. V dropped 7 bases and J dropped 0 bases, with 10 bases sitting between them. This CDR3 has 13 amino acids. The germline CDR1 and CDR2 sequences are DFQATT and SNEGSKA (reference sequence). The clonotype was recovered from a human donor who was either an allogeneic HSCT recipient or a stem cell or donor lymphocyte infusion donor (not recorded which). It is not recorded whose cells these are; they may come from a transplant donor. Sequenced material: blood, either unsorted or a sorted T cell fraction (not recorded which). The genes are TRBV20-1 and TRBJ2-1; D is uncertain. This CDR3 reads CSGSWSSYNEQFF. The CDR3 DNA reads as TGCAGTGGGTCATGGAGCTCCTACAATGAGCAGTTCTTC.